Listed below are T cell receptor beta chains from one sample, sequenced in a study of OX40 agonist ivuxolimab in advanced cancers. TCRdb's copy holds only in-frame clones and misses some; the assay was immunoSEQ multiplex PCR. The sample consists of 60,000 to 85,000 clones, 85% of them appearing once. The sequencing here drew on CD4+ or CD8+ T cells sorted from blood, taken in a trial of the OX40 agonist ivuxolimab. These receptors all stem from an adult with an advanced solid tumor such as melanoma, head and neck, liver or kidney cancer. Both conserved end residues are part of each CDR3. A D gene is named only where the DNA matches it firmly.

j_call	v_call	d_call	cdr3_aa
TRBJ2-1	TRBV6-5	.	CASSLAGGDYNEQFF
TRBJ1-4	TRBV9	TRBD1	CASSVTGQPNEKLFF
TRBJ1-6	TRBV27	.	CASRGVSSYNSPLHF
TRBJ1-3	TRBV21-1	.	CASTARSGNTIYF
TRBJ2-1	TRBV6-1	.	CASTVRGEQFF
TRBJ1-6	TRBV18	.	CASFRDRNSPLHF
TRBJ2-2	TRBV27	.	CASRLITNTGELFF
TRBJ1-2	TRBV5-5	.	CASSLSGVANYGYTF
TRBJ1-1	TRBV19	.	CASSIRGGNTEAFF
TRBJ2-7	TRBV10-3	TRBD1	CAIKQDRGNSYEQYF
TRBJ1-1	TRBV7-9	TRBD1	CASSLQAGGAAAFF
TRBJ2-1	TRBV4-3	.	CASSRTSSLSYNEQFF
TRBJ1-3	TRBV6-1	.	CASSEYAGVSGNTIYF
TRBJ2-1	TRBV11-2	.	CASSLVRGVQFF
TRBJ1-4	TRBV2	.	CASMGGRFEKLFF
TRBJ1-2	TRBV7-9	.	CASSSDVNYGYTF
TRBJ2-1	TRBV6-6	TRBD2	CASSQLAGGIHEQFF
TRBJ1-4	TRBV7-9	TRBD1	CASSPGQGAKKLFF
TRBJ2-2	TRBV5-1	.	CASSSGQMNTRELFF
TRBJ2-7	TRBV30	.	CAWEGRAPRVGEQYF
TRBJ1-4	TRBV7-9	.	CASSSPVRERAEKLFF
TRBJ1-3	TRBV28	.	CASSYGGGRGVTIYF
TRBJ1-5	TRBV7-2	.	CASSLRDQPQHF
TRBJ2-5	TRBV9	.	CASSVGQEETQYF
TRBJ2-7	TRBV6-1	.	CASSPIQGGSYEQYF
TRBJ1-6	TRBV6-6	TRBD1	CASSRGLRQGKPLHF
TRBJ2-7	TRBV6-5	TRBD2	CASSYREGYEQYF
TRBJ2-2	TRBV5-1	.	CASSFTGQYTGELFF
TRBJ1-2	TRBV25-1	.	CASSDPSLHYGYTF
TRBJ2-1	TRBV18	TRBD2	CASSSTSGGSSYNEQFF
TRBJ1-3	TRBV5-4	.	CASSLYSGSGNTIYF
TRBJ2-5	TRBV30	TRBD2	CAWSVQRGRETQYF
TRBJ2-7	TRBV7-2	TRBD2	CASSLTSGRATSYEQYF
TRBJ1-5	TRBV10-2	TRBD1	CASSIQGRDGQPQHF
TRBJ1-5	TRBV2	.	CASSVSSPSNQPQHF
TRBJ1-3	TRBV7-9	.	CASSFSQSGNTIYF